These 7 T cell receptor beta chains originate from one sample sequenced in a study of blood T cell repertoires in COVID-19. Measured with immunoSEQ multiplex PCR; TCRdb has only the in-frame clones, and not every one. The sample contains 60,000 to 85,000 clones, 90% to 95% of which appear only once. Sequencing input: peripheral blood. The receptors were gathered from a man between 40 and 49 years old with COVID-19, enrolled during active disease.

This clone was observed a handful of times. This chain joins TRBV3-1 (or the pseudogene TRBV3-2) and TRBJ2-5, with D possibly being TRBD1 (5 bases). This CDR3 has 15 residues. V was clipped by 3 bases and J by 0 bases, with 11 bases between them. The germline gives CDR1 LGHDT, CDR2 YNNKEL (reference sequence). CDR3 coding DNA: TGTGCCAGCAGCCAGAATCAGGGCCACCAAGAGACCCAGTACTTC. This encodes CASSQNQGHQETQYF.

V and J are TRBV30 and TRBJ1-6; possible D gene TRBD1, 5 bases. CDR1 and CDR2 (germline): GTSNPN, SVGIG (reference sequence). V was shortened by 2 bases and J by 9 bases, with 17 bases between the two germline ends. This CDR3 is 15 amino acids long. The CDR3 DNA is TGTGCCTGGAGTACGCAGGACATAGGTGGTTCACCCCTCCACTTT. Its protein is CAWSTQDIGGSPLHF.

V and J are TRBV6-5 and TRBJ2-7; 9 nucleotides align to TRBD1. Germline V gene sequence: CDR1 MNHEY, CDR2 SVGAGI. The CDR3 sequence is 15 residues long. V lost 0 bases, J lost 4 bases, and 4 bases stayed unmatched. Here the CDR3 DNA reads TGTGCCAGCAGTTACTCGACAGGACAGGGGTACGAGCAGTACTTC. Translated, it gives CASSYSTGQGYEQYF.

In DNA, the CDR3 is TGTGCCAGCAGCTCCCGGGGGTGGACCTACAATGAGCAGTTCTTC. Its protein product is CASSSRGWTYNEQFF. This chain uses TRBV9 with TRBJ2-1; possible D gene TRBD2, 6 bases. The V end was cut by 4 bases, the J end by 2 bases, with 13 bases between. From germline, CDR1 is SGDLS and CDR2 YYNGEE. CDR3 length: 15 amino acids.

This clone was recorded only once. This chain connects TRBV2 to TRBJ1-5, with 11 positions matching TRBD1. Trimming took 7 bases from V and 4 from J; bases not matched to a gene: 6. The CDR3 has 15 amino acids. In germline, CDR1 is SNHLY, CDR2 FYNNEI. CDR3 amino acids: CASMFGTGGNQPQHF. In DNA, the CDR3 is TGTGCCAGCATGTTCGGGACAGGGGGGAATCAGCCCCAGCATTTT.

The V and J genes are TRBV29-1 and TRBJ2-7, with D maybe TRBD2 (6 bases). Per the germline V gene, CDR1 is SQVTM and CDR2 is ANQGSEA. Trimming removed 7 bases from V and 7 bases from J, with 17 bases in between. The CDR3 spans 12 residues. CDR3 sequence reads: CSGTTHGGEQYF. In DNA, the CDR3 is TGCAGCGGGACTACGCATGGGGGTGAGCAGTACTTC.

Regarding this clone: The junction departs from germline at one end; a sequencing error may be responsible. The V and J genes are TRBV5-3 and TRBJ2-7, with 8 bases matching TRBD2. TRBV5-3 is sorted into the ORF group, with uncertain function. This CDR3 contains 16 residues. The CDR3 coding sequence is TGTGCCAGAAGCTTGCGTCCCGGGGGGGCCTCCTGCGAGCAGTACTTC. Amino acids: CARSLRPGGASCEQYF.